Each of the 10 T cell receptor beta chains below was sequenced from the same sample in a study of tumor-infiltrating lymphocytes in primary liver carcinoma. DNA and RNA were both co-extracted from around 20-30 mg of bulk tissue that had not been sorted. Constant-region priming of approximately 500 ng total RNA yielded TCR beta cDNA. Library construction for TCR beta comprised three nested multiplex PCR rounds performed with slightly modified ARM-PCR. Researchers ran the first two PCR rounds for roughly 10 cycles each with TRBV1-TRBV30 forward primers and a C-beta reverse primer. Using its own MiXCR run on the multiplex PCR reads, TCRdb lists one record per CDR3 protein. The sample lists about 99,000 distinct CDR3 sequences, 55% to 75% seen once, with approximately 10% in the top ten. The sequenced sample consisted of liver tumor tissue from sampling region 5. Subset specified: tumor region T5, tumor centre. These receptors were taken from a woman aged 60-70 years with primary liver carcinoma and hepatitis B virus infection.

This clonotype was found a few times. The chain joins TRBV4-1 to TRBJ2-7, with D unresolved. The germline gives CDR1 MGHRA, CDR2 YSYEKL. This CDR3 region has 11 residues. V was trimmed by 0 bases and J by 3 bases, leaving 0 bases between them. As DNA, the CDR3 is TGCGCCAGCAGCCAAGACTACGAGCAGTACTTC. This codes for CASSQDYEQYF.

Concerning this clonotype: Since a much larger clone is just one base distant, this may be a read error. The chain is built from TRBV5-1 and TRBJ2-1; D remains unclear. This CDR3 contains 15 residues. Germline V CDR1 and CDR2: SGHRS, YFSETQ. This CDR3 is CTSSLEFAIYNEQFF. CDR3 sequence (DNA): TGCACCAGCAGCCTCGAATTTGCGATCTACAATGAGCAGTTCTTC.

Notes on this clonotype: Relative to the germline gene, one junction end is altered; a read error may explain this. The chain uses TRBV6-6 and TRBJ1-2, with D unresolved. Germline V gene sequence: CDR1 MNHNY, CDR2 SVGAGI (reference sequence). CDR3 length: 13 residues. The CDR3 nucleotides read TGTGCCAGCTGTTACGGTAGGGAGTACGGCTACACCTTC. Protein sequence: CASCYGREYGYTF.

Remarks on this clonotype: Relative to the germline gene, one junction end is altered; a read error may explain this. J is TRBJ2-2 and V is TRBV29-1; D assignment may be TRBD1 or TRBD2 (5 bases each). The V gene's germline CDR1 is SQVTM and CDR2 ANQGSEA. The CDR3 runs 14 residues. Here the CDR3 DNA reads TGCAGCGCCACGGGGTTAACGGACACCGGGGAGCTGCTTTTT. Amino acids: CSATGLTDTGELLF.

The chain joins TRBV11-2 to TRBJ1-1; D gene unclear. V gave up 9 bases and J gave up 1 base, with 12 bases separating them. The CDR3 covers 13 residues. Per germline, CDR1 SGHAT and CDR2 FQNNGV. The CDR3 bases are TGTGCCAGAAGCCTACACAGGAACACTGAAGCTTTCTTT. It codes for CARSLHRNTEAFF.

This rearrangement joins TRBV12-5 to TRBJ2-5, with TRBD2 as a possible D gene (6 bases). CDR1 and CDR2 (germline): LGHNT, FRNRAP. This CDR3 is 16 amino acids long. Trimming pared 1 base from V and 4 bases from J, leaving 16 bases between. CDR3: CASGLAAIADGETQYF. The CDR3 region has the DNA TGTGCTAGTGGTTTGGCGGCAATAGCGGATGGAGAGACCCAGTACTTC. Based on the CDR3 plus reference TRBV12-5 and TRBJ2-5, the full variable domain is DARVTQTPRHKVTEMGQEVTMRCQPILGHNTVFWYRQTMMQGLELLAYFRNRAPLDDSGMPKDRFSAEMPDATLATLKIQPSEPRDSAVYFCASGLAAIADGETQYFGPGTRLLVL.

The rearrangement joins TRBV29-1 to TRBJ2-4; D ambiguous. Germline-derived CDR1 and CDR2 are SQVTM and ANQGSEA. Trimming removed 6 bases from V and 9 bases from J, with 15 bases in between. This CDR3 region has 12 residues. CDR3 sequence reads: CSVGRARSIQYF. The CDR3 nucleotides are TGCAGCGTCGGACGGGCTCGAAGCATTCAGTACTTC.

As for this clonotype: Mismatch with germline at one junction end may stem from a read error. This sequence joins TRBV11-2 and TRBJ2-5, with 8 bases identical to TRBD2. The length of the CDR3 is 15 residues. The germline V gene has CDR1 SGHAT and CDR2 FQNNGV. The CDR3 sequence: CARGLAGLGQETRYF. The CDR3 DNA sequence: TGTGCCCGCGGCTTAGCGGGACTAGGCCAAGAGACCCGGTACTTC.

As concerns this clonotype: This may be a read error, as it is one base from a much larger clone. V and J are TRBV12-3 or TRBV12-4 and TRBJ1-4; D uncertain. The CDR3 is 14 amino acids. The CDR3 bases are TGTGCCAGCGGTTTATGGCCGCTCAATGAAAAACTGTTTTTT. It yields the protein CASGLWPLNEKLFF.

The chain recombines TRBV11-2 with TRBJ1-2; the D is unclear. The CDR3 length is 14 residues. Germline V lookup: CDR1 SGHAT, CDR2 FQNNGV. V was clipped by 0 bases and J by 7 bases, with 12 bases between them. CDR3 sequence: CASSLDTTEGGYTF. The CDR3 coding sequence is TGTGCCAGCAGCTTAGACACTACAGAGGGTGGCTACACCTTC.